Listed below are T cell receptor beta chains from one sample, sequenced in a study of shared clonotypes between healthy human individuals. Assay used: immunoSEQ multiplex PCR; TCRdb lists only in-frame clones, some missing. The sample shows millions of clones, 85% to 95% of them seen only once. The sample comprised naive CD4+ T cells sorted from blood. The receptor set was obtained from a man younger than 30 in good health. Both conserved end residues are part of each CDR3. Fields, in order: D gene, J gene, clone size, V gene, CDR3 protein, CDR3 DNA. The D gene is left open where the match is weak. Rows may omit the clone size; those that give it use once, few, many or a size class.

NA TRBJ2-1 NA TRBV2 CASSEGLRGDNEQFF TGTGCCAGCAGTGAAGGTCTTAGGGGAGACAATGAGCAGTTCTTC
NA TRBJ1-1 few TRBV7-9 CASSLGQMNTEAFF TGTGCCAGCAGCTTAGGACAGATGAACACTGAAGCTTTCTTT
TRBD1 TRBJ1-2 NA TRBV6-5 CASRRGPGGYTF TGTGCCAGCAGAAGGGGGCCGGGTGGCTACACCTTC
TRBD2 TRBJ2-7 NA TRBV10-3 CAISGLADSYEQYF TGTGCCATCTCGGGACTAGCGGACTCCTACGAGCAGTACTTC
NA TRBJ1-2 NA TRBV5-4 CASSLEESDGYTF TGTGCCAGCAGCTTAGAAGAATCGGATGGCTACACCTTC
TRBD1 TRBJ2-2 NA TRBV6-5 CASSYPTGVGTGELFF TGTGCCAGCAGTTACCCAACAGGGGTGGGGACCGGGGAGCTGTTTTTT
TRBD1 TRBJ1-5 NA TRBV19 CATSGQGAQPQHF TGTGCCACTTCGGGACAGGGAGCTCAGCCCCAGCATTTT
TRBD1 TRBJ1-5 once TRBV7-2 CASSPDRVREQPQHF TGTGCCAGCAGCCCGGACAGGGTGCGAGAGCAGCCCCAGCATTTT
TRBD1 TRBJ2-7 NA TRBV5-1 CASSRDRGAPYEQYF TGCGCCAGCAGCCGGGACAGGGGGGCACCCTACGAGCAGTACTTC
NA TRBJ2-7 NA TRBV4-1 CASSPTGLYEQYF TGCGCCAGCAGCCCGACAGGACTCTACGAGCAGTACTTC
NA TRBJ2-7 NA TRBV1 CTSSQDREDKGTYEQYF TGCACCAGCAGCCAAGATCGGGAAGATAAGGGAACCTACGAGCAGTACTTC
NA TRBJ2-7 NA TRBV29-1 CSVEDNLATGYEQYF TGCAGCGTTGAAGATAACCTAGCCACGGGCTACGAGCAGTACTTC
NA TRBJ2-3 NA TRBV5-1 CASSNRDREATDTQYF TGCGCCAGCAGCAATCGCGACAGGGAGGCCACAGATACGCAGTATTTT
NA TRBJ1-5 NA TRBV6-5 CASSYLRNQPQHF TGTGCCAGCAGTTACTTACGTAATCAGCCCCAGCATTTT
NA TRBJ1-6 NA TRBV10-2 CASNTQGHNSPLHF TGCGCCAGCAACACACAGGGTCATAATTCACCCCTCCACTTT
NA TRBJ1-2 NA TRBV28 CASGTGRRGYTF TGTGCCAGCGGAACAGGGAGACGAGGCTACACCTTC
NA TRBJ1-5 NA TRBV5-5 CASSASVRGNQPQHF TGTGCCAGCAGCGCCTCCGTAAGGGGCAATCAGCCCCAGCATTTT
NA TRBJ1-5 NA TRBV6-5 CASKMGGLDNQPQHF TGTGCCAGCAAAATGGGGGGGTTAGACAATCAGCCCCAGCATTTT
NA TRBJ2-7 NA TRBV6-1 CASSEALGSGTYEQYF TGTGCCAGCAGTGAAGCGTTGGGTAGCGGTACCTACGAGCAGTACTTC
NA TRBJ2-3 NA TRBV10-3 CAISRTDTQYF TGTGCCATCAGCAGGACAGATACGCAGTATTTT
NA TRBJ1-5 NA TRBV28 CASSEDGPSNQPQHF TGTGCCAGCAGTGAGGACGGGCCAAGCAATCAGCCCCAGCATTTT
NA TRBJ2-1 NA TRBV5-1 CASSLDAGTYNEQFF TGCGCCAGCAGCTTGGACGCGGGAACTTACAATGAGCAGTTCTTC
NA TRBJ1-1 NA TRBV2 CASSDAMTLVDTEAFF TGTGCCAGCAGTGACGCTATGACACTCGTGGACACTGAAGCTTTCTTT
NA TRBJ1-2 once TRBV7-9 CASSFGRDDYGYTF TGTGCCAGCAGTTTCGGCAGGGACGACTATGGCTACACCTTC
NA TRBJ1-3 NA TRBV7-6 CASSLLGTENSGNTIYF TGTGCCAGCAGCTTATTGGGGACTGAGAACTCTGGAAACACCATATATTTT
NA TRBJ2-2 NA TRBV19 CASSIGLGPVPNTGELFF TGTGCCAGTAGTATTGGGCTAGGTCCCGTACCGAACACCGGGGAGCTGTTTTTT
TRBD1 TRBJ2-7 NA TRBV6-5 CASSYYGTATYEQYF TGTGCCAGCAGTTACTACGGGACAGCGACCTACGAGCAGTACTTC
NA TRBJ2-7 once TRBV28 CASSFGYEQYF TGTGCCAGCAGTTTTGGGTACGAGCAGTACTTC
TRBD1 TRBJ1-6 NA TRBV30 CAWTRDRGSPLHF TGTGCCTGGACCAGGGACAGGGGGTCACCCCTCCACTTT
TRBD2 TRBJ2-1 NA TRBV10-2 CASSDSGRYGNEQFF TGCGCCAGCAGTGACAGCGGGAGATATGGCAATGAGCAGTTCTTC
NA TRBJ1-3 NA TRBV2 CASSVPLDGNSGNTIYF TGTGCCAGCAGTGTGCCCCTCGACGGAAACTCTGGAAACACCATATATTTT
TRBD2 TRBJ2-1 once TRBV30 CAWRIFPVGTSGYNEQFF TGTGCCTGGAGGATATTTCCCGTGGGGACTAGCGGATACAATGAGCAGTTCTTC
NA TRBJ2-7 NA TRBV20-1 CSALGYEQYF TGCAGTGCCCTTGGCTACGAGCAGTACTTC
NA TRBJ1-6 NA TRBV11-2 CASSFGDSYNSPLHF TGTGCCAGCAGCTTCGGAGACTCTTATAATTCACCCCTCCACTTT
TRBD2 TRBJ2-7 NA TRBV7-9 CASSLAREGDFYEQYF TGTGCCAGCAGCTTAGCGCGGGAGGGAGATTTCTACGAGCAGTACTTC
NA TRBJ1-4 NA TRBV5-6 CASSRFATNEKLFF TGTGCCAGCAGTCGTTTTGCAACTAATGAAAAACTGTTTTTT
TRBD1 TRBJ2-5 NA TRBV28 CASSLYDRAKETQYF TGTGCCAGCAGTTTATATGACAGGGCGAAAGAGACCCAGTACTTC
NA TRBJ1-4 NA TRBV2 CASSEAGGASEKLFF TGTGCCAGCAGTGAGGCGGGGGGAGCTAGTGAAAAACTGTTTTTT
NA TRBJ1-2 NA TRBV10-3 CAISALPSDNYGYTF TGTGCCATCAGTGCTCTTCCAAGCGACAACTATGGCTACACCTTC
NA TRBJ2-7 NA TRBV9 CASSVAWDSYEQYF TGTGCCAGCAGCGTAGCTTGGGACTCCTACGAGCAGTACTTC
NA TRBJ1-2 NA TRBV14 CASSNSGDRYGYTF TGTGCCAGCAGTAATAGCGGAGACCGCTATGGCTACACCTTC
NA TRBJ2-5 NA TRBV2 CASSEIREETQYF TGTGCCAGCAGTGAAATCAGGGAAGAGACCCAGTACTTC
TRBD1 TRBJ2-2 NA TRBV5-1 CASSRTGGSFDTGELFF TGCGCCAGCAGTAGGACAGGGGGCTCGTTTGACACCGGGGAGCTGTTTTTT
TRBD2 TRBJ2-7 NA TRBV6-6 CASTPRAGVVYEQYF TGTGCCAGCACCCCCCGGGCGGGAGTAGTTTACGAGCAGTACTTC
NA TRBJ1-3 NA TRBV19 CASSSPVGNTIYF TGTGCCAGTAGTTCCCCCGTTGGAAACACCATATATTTT
NA TRBJ2-7 NA TRBV13 CASSSGAYSYEQYF TGTGCCAGCAGCTCAGGGGCTTACTCCTACGAGCAGTACTTC
NA TRBJ2-7 NA TRBV2 CASSGLYEQYF TGTGCCAGCAGTGGTCTGTACGAGCAGTACTTC
NA TRBJ1-2 NA TRBV5-4 CASRAVNYGYTF TGTGCCAGCAGAGCGGTTAACTATGGCTACACCTTC
NA TRBJ2-5 NA TRBV5-1 CASSLVVSWETQYF TGCGCCAGCAGCTTGGTGGTTTCTTGGGAGACCCAGTACTTC
NA TRBJ1-1 NA TRBV5-1 CASSLNTNTEAFF TGCGCCAGCAGCTTAAACACGAACACTGAAGCTTTCTTT
NA TRBJ1-2 NA TRBV5-8 CASSLGNLGLIYGYTF TGTGCCAGCAGCTTGGGGAACTTAGGGCTAATCTATGGCTACACCTTC
TRBD1 TRBJ1-6 NA TRBV9 CASSATSGTVNSPLHF TGTGCCAGCAGCGCCACTTCCGGGACAGTCAATTCACCCCTCCACTTT
NA TRBJ2-7 NA TRBV7-2 CASSLRGLKPYEQYF TGTGCCAGCAGCTTGAGGGGTCTTAAGCCCTACGAGCAGTACTTC
NA TRBJ2-7 NA TRBV5-6 CASSPFWGDYEQYF TGTGCCAGCAGCCCATTTTGGGGGGACTACGAGCAGTACTTC
TRBD1 TRBJ1-4 NA TRBV6-1 CASNDRALGEKLFF TGTGCCAGCAACGACAGGGCGTTAGGGGAAAAACTGTTTTTT